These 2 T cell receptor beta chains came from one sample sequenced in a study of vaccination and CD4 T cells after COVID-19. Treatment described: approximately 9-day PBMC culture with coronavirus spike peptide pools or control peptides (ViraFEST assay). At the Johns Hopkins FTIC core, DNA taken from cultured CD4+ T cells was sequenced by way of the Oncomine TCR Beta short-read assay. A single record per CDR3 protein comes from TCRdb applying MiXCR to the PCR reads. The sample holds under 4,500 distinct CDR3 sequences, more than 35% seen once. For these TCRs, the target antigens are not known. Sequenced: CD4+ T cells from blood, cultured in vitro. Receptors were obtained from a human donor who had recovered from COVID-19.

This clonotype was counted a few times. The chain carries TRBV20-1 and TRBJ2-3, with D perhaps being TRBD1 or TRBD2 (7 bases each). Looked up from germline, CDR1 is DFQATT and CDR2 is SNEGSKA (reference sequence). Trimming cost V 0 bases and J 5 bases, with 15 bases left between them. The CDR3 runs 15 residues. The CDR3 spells CSARDPGGAGDTQYF. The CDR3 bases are TGCAGTGCTAGAGACCCAGGGGGGGCTGGAGATACGCAGTATTTT.

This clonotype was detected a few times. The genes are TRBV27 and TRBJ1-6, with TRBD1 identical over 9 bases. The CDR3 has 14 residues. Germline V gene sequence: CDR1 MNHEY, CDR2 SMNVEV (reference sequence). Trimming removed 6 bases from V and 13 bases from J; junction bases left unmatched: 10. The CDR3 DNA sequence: TGTGCCAGCAGAGACAACTACAGGGGGCAGCCCCTCCACTTT. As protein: CASRDNYRGQPLHF.